This T cell receptor (beta chain) is drawn from a study of blood T cells in healthy people across ages. Deletions cut 0 bases from V and 0 bases from J, with 12 bases between. The CDR3 loop spans 16 amino acids. Per germline, CDR1 DFQATT and CDR2 SNEGSKA (reference sequence). Through a sample-barcoded 5' primer and a J-beta primer mix, a second PCR was run for about 6 to 12 cycles. TCRdb reanalysed the 5' RACE reads using MiXCR and keeps one entry per CDR3 protein. The sample holds 2 million or so distinct CDR3 sequences, 49% seen once. Concerning this clonotype: The antigen remains unidentified.

For every donor, a draw yielded roughly 10 milliliters of peripheral blood. Per-sample yields of isolated PBMCs were at least 7 million. Study results and limitations: A greater number of naive CD4+ cells and higher diversity distinguished long-lived donors from aged donors. From one million sequenced T cells, diversity estimates were lower bounds.

The rearrangement joins TRBV20-1 to TRBJ2-4; possibly TRBD2 for D (5 bases). Sequencing was done on a sample of blood. This TCR was recovered from a woman aged 35 to 49 in good health. CDR3: CSARDEEVVAKNIQYF. DNA for the CDR3: TGCAGTGCTAGAGATGAGGAGGTGGTAGCCAAAAACATTCAGTACTTC.